This T cell receptor (beta chain) was sequenced for a study of read filtering for tumor transcriptome and immune sequencing. Study information: Whole-transcriptome libraries were prepared after DNase treatment.

This library used around 400 ng RNA and molecular barcoded adaptors spanning alpha/delta and beta/gamma chains. Each CDR3 protein is one row after TCRdb ran MiXCR on the reads. Counted here are some 130,000 distinct CDR3 sequences, less than 15% occurring once; the ten biggest clones make up 6.5% to 9%. This receptor was identified in a donor at least 40 years old with multiple myeloma. Sequencing was carried out using a population of CD138-negative cells sorted from bone marrow.

CDR3 nucleotide sequence: TGTGCCAGTACCGACAGGGGGCGGGTAGATACGCAGTATTTT. Its protein product is CASTDRGRVDTQYF. The chain uses TRBV19 and TRBJ2-3, with TRBD1 matching 10 bases. Trimming took 7 bases from V and 5 from J; bases not matched to a gene: 6. The germline V gene has CDR1 LNHDA and CDR2 SQIVND (reference sequence). The CDR3 runs to 14 residues.